The TCR beta chain under discussion was sequenced for a study of cytomegalovirus exposure and HLA in healthy donors. General study findings and limits: Sequencing likely generated an artifact that appeared as a cluster of highly shared sequence variants.

Between the trimmed V and J ends, which lost 3 bases and 7 bases, there was a span of 6 bases. Germline CDR1 reads MDHEN; CDR2 reads SYDVKM. This CDR3 comprises 11 residues. Samples came from healthy bone marrow donors. Use of 60 Vbeta and 13 Jbeta primers characterized the PCR. Only in-frame clones appear in the TCRdb table, and some are missing; sequencing was by immunoSEQ multiplex PCR. The sample records roughly 140,000 clones, 84% being singletons. Notes on this clone: The antigen remains unidentified.

The sequenced sample consisted of PBMCs. The sequence came from a boy aged 2 to 10 in good health and CMV-seronegative. V and J are TRBV28 and TRBJ1-1, with D unresolved. Here the CDR3 reads CASSFRNEAFF. CDR3 nucleotide sequence: TGTGCCAGCAGTTTCAGGAATGAAGCTTTCTTT.